The entry below describes one T cell receptor (beta chain). The table lists this clone with a few counts. Its antigen has not been determined. Per-base quality was not reported, and no clone a single base away is much larger than it. CDR3 length: 11 amino acids, cysteine to phenylalanine. CDR3 DNA is the only sequence kept; it has 33 bases, read in frame from the first base. V was cut back by 6 bases and J by 3 bases, leaving a gap of 5 bases between them. CDR1 MNHEY and CDR2 SVGAGI were looked up in the germline V gene. The label giving this sample's treatment or condition can be read as: roughly 20 received Ad26.COV2.S at low or high dose, single or two shots; roughly five received placebo; per-sample allocation not given. Repertoires of vaccine and placebo recipients were sequenced from samples taken on day 63 after the first injection. In Cohort 1b, roughly 25 adults aged 18-55 years were enrolled at a single site in Boston, USA, between 29 July and 7 August 2020. Ad26.COV2.S consisted of a replication-incompetent adenovirus type 26 vector by which a prefusion-stabilized SARS-CoV-2 spike protein from the original Wuhan strain was expressed.

This specimen comes from a study of Ad26.COV2.S vaccination and SARS-CoV-2 variants (dated by TCRdb to about 2021). In terms of the full investigation: Donors in the vaccine arm were drawn from COV1001, a phase I-IIa trial of Ad26.COV2.S in healthy adults that was multicentre, randomized, double-blind and placebo-controlled. TCRbeta repertoire sequencing served as the tool for gauging how specific and how broad the SARS-CoV-2-reactive T cell receptors were following Ad26.COV2.S vaccination. The TCR-sequenced set comprised about 32 samples: about 19 Ad26.COV2.S vaccine recipients, 5 placebo recipients and 8 SARS-CoV-2 convalescent individuals. Trial participants were randomized into five groups of five: low-dose or high-dose Ad26.COV2.S given once or twice, or placebo on both occasions. Investigators remained blinded to trial group allocation during experiments and outcome assessment. Ad26.COV2.S was administered intramuscularly at 5 x 10^10 or 1 x 10^11 viral particles, either as a single shot or as two shots given 56 days apart.

General study outcomes and caveats: After vaccination, substantial breadth of spike-specific CD8+ and CD4+ T cell responses was reported. The authors noted that total T cell responses may have been underestimated by the TCR breadth and depth analyses. Higher spike-specific TCR breadth was observed in Ad26.COV2.S recipients than in placebo recipients (P = 0.0014). Vaccine and placebo recipients had similar non-spike TCR breadth, a finding consistent with the vaccine containing only spike. Comparing responses between vaccine doses or regimens was not something the study was powered to do.

The immunoSEQ Assay was used to sequence TCRbeta CDR3 regions. After extraction, genomic DNA underwent amplification by bias-controlled multiplex PCR, followed by high-throughput sequencing. The authors' analysis ran thus. To quantify the absolute abundance of every unique TCRbeta CDR3 region, sequences were collapsed and filtered. T cell fraction was estimated by normalizing TCRbeta template counts to usable DNA, which was measured by amplifying reference genes present in all nucleated cells. Repertoire TCRs were annotated as SARS-CoV-2-specific when V gene, CDR3 amino acid sequence and J gene were exactly matched to a known reactive TCR set. The reference SARS-CoV-2 TCR set came from MIRA and was filtered for enrichment in COVID-19-positive ImmuneCODE repertoires, removing public or cross-reactive TCRs. Using the MIRA antigens, annotated TCRs were further analysed by specific ORF or by position within an ORF. Breadth was defined as the number of annotated unique rearrangements divided by the total number of unique productive rearrangements, and depth was defined as the summed frequency of the annotated unique rearrangements. TCR breadth was compared between groups using two-sided Wilcoxon rank-sum tests. TCRdb re-hosts the immuneACCESS table, in-frame sequences only. Its copies lack some clones; in the studies checked, an unresolved V gene accounts for under half of them, and the cause for the rest is not known. The V and J calls and the clone size are those of that table, but D and trimming were determined from the DNA. This sample gives about half a million clones in total; roughly nine tenths of them show up just once. In total, the top ten clones hold about 1.5% of the sample.

The specimen was peripheral blood, collected in a trial of Ad26.COV2.S vaccine versus placebo. This sequence uses TRBV6-5 and TRBJ1-1; no D segment can be confidently identified. The sequence was obtained from a person between 18 and 60 years old who received the Ad26.COV2.S COVID-19 vaccine or a placebo. The CDR3 here reads CASRKDTEAFF. The sequenced DNA is TGTGCCAGCAGGAAGGACACTGAAGCTTTCTTT.